This TCR beta chain was captured in a study of blood T cells in healthy people across ages. Study in general: Roughly one uniquely barcoded beta molecule per two T cells was captured. General study findings and limits: Researchers said unsorted PBMCs prevented a conclusive naive versus antigen-experienced comparison.

Together with a sample-barcoded 5' primer, a J-beta primer mix was included in a second PCR lasting about 7 to 12 cycles. TCRdb redid the calling of the 5' RACE reads with MiXCR, one entry per CDR3 protein. The table shows over 1.5 million distinct CDR3 sequences, with roughly 49% occurring only once. Of note for this clonotype: The antigen remains undetermined. At one of its ends the junction is not consistent with the germline gene, which may arise from a read error.

This CDR3 is built from 14 residues. Germline V gene sequence: CDR1 SSHAT, CDR2 FNYEAQ (reference sequence). Sequencing input: blood. This rearrangement joins TRBV7-7 to TRBJ1-1, with a weak D call TRBD1 (5 bases). This clonotype was sampled from a woman aged 35 to 49 in good health. The CDR3 DNA follows: TGTGCTAGCAGCATACAGGCCTGGGACGGTGAAGCTTTCTTT. Translated, it gives CASSIQAWDGEAFF. The entire variable domain, with the rest obtained from reference TRBV7-7 and TRBJ1-1, is as follows: GAGVSQSPRYKVTKRGQDVTLRCDPISSHATLYWYQQALGQGPEFLTYFNYEAQPDKSGLPSDRFSAERPEGSISTLTIQRTEQRDSAMYRCASSIQAWDGEAFFGQGTRLTVV.